This T cell receptor (beta chain) was recovered during a study of cytomegalovirus exposure and HLA in healthy donors. PCR used 60 Vbeta primers and 13 Jbeta primers. Profiling relied on immunoSEQ multiplex PCR, and the TCRdb table lists in-frame clones only, not all of them. The repertoire holds roughly 180,000 clones, with 75% to 90% as singletons. Worth noting for this clone: Its target is unknown.

Whole-study findings and limits: Most TCR sequences were uncommon, yet certain public TCRs appeared in many donors.

The receptor's source is a man between 18 and 35 years old in good health and CMV-seropositive. The specimen sequenced was PBMCs.

CDR3 sequence reads: CASRTLGGTGNTIYF. The CDR3 nucleotides are TGTGCCAGCAGGACCCTAGGGGGAACTGGAAACACCATATATTTT. This chain uses TRBV6-1 with TRBJ1-3; D perhaps matches TRBD1 (6 bases). Germline values: CDR1 MNHNS, CDR2 SASEGT. This CDR3 comprises 15 residues. The V end lost 6 bases, the J end lost 2 bases, and 14 bases lay between the germline ends.